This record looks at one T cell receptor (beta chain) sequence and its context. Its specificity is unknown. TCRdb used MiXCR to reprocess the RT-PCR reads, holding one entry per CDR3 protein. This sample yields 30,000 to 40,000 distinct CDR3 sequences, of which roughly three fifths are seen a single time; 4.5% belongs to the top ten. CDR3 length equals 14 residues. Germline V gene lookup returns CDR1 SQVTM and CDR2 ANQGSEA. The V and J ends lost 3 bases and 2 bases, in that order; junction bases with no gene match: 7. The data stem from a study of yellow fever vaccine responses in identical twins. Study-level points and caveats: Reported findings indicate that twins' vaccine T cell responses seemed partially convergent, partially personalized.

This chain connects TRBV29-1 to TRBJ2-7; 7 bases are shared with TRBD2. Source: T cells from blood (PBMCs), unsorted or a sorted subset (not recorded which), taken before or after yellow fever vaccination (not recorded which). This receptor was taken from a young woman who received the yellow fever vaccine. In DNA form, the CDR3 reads TGCAGCGTTGAGATGGGACTAACCCCCTACGAGCAGTACTTC. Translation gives CSVEMGLTPYEQYF.